This TCR beta chain originates from a study of response to subunit inactivated influenza vaccine. Study results and caveats: That few new T cells are recruited by each seasonal influenza vaccination was the authors' suggestion.

TCRdb used MiXCR to reprocess the RT-PCR reads, holding one entry per CDR3 protein. The sample lists approximately 480,000 distinct CDR3 sequences, approximately 11% occurring once. This clonotype has just a few counts. What it recognizes is unknown. The V gene end was trimmed by 3 bases and the J gene end by 1 base; junction bases not matched to a gene: 9. This CDR3 is 16 amino acids long. CDR1 and CDR2 from the germline V gene are SEHNR and FQNEAQ (reference sequence). The sample in question was PBMCs from blood, obtained 35 to 45 days after vaccination. The source is a man aged 50 to 60 who received an inactivated influenza vaccine. The chain has TRBV7-9 and TRBJ2-7; 7 bases agree with TRBD1. This CDR3 reads CASSLDRRYPSYEQYF. CDR3 in DNA: TGTGCCAGCAGCTTGGACAGGCGTTATCCTTCCTACGAGCAGTACTTC.